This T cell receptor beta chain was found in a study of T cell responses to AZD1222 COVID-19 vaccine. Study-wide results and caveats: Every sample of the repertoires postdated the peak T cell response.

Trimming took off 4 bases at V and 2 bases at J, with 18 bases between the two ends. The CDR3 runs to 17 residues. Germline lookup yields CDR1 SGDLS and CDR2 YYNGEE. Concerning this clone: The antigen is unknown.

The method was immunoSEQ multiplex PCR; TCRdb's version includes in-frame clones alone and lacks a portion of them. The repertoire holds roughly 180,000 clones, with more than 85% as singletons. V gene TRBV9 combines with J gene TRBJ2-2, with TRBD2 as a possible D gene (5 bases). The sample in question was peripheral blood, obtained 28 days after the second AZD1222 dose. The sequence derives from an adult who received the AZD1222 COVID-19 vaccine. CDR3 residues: CASSQMPPSPNTGELFF. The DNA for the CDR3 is TGTGCCAGCAGCCAAATGCCCCCTAGCCCAAACACCGGGGAGCTGTTTTTT.